The 29 T cell receptor beta chains reported below all come from one sample, sequenced in a study of shared clonotypes between healthy human individuals. Only in-frame clones appear in the TCRdb table, and some are missing; sequencing was by immunoSEQ multiplex PCR. The sample lists roughly 1 million clones, approximately 68% seen once, with 1.5% in the top ten. Specimen: memory CD4+ T cells sorted from blood. Subset specified: CD45RA-negative fraction. The receptors come from a man aged 18 to 29 in good health.

The table lists this clone with a few counts. The V and J genes are TRBV6-5 and TRBJ2-2; D is possibly TRBD1 (6 bases). Trimming shortened V by 6 bases and J by 0 bases, and 11 bases separated the two germline ends. CDR3 length: 15 amino acids. Germline V gives CDR1 MNHEY, CDR2 SVGAGI. The CDR3 protein is CASRSDSPNTGELFF. DNA of the CDR3: TGTGCCAGCAGATCGGACAGTCCGAACACCGGGGAGCTGTTTTTT.

This sequence joins TRBV5-1 and TRBJ2-2, with D perhaps TRBD1 (6 bases). V was clipped by 3 bases and J by 3 bases, with 9 bases between them. Germline V gene sequence: CDR1 SGHRS, CDR2 YFSETQ. The CDR3 has 14 residues. Here the CDR3 reads CASSWKGDTGELFF. The CDR3 DNA is TGCGCCAGCAGCTGGAAGGGGGACACCGGGGAGCTGTTTTTT.

Comments on this clone: It differs at one base from a far larger clone, so likely a read error. The same CDR3 also results from other DNA sequences found in this sample. The V and J genes are TRBV11-2 and TRBJ2-3; D not certain. There are 13 residues in the CDR3. Deletions cut 2 bases from V and 1 base from J, with 4 bases between. Looked up from germline, CDR1 is SGHAT and CDR2 is FQNNGV. The CDR3 protein is CASSLPGTDTQYF. The CDR3 DNA reads TGTGCCAGCAGCTTACCGGGCACAGATACGCAGTATTTT.

This chain uses TRBV7-2 with TRBJ2-5; no clear D gene. V was trimmed by 6 bases and J by 0 bases, leaving 23 bases between them. The CDR3 contains 18 residues. Per the germline V gene, CDR1 is SGHTA and CDR2 is FQGNSA. The CDR3 loop is CASRPRGFGGWYQETQYF. The CDR3 DNA is TGTGCCAGCAGACCCCGAGGTTTTGGCGGATGGTACCAAGAGACCCAGTACTTC. Using reference TRBV7-2 and TRBJ2-5 for the parts outside the CDR3, the full variable domain is GAGVSQSPSNKVTEKGKDVELRCDPISGHTALYWYRQSLGQGLEFLIYFQGNSAPDKSGLPSDRFSAERTGGSVSTLTIQRTQQEDSAVYLCASRPRGFGGWYQETQYFGPGTRLLVL.

The J gene is TRBJ2-2, the V gene TRBV30; tentatively, D is TRBD2 (5 bases). V was trimmed by 5 bases and J by 6 bases, leaving 13 bases between them. Germline CDR1 GTSNPN, CDR2 SVGIG (reference sequence). The CDR3 loop spans 13 amino acids. The CDR3 reads CAWARGGAGELFF. Written as DNA, the CDR3 is TGTGCCTGGGCCCGGGGTGGCGCCGGGGAGCTGTTTTTT.

The V and J genes are TRBV28 and TRBJ1-5; weak D call: TRBD1 (6 bases). This CDR3 has 13 residues. V was trimmed by 5 bases and J by 4 bases, leaving 9 bases between them. CDR1 is MDHEN and CDR2 is SYDVKM in the germline V gene. Here the CDR3 reads CASSPQGNQPQHF. In nucleotides, the CDR3 is TGTGCCAGCAGTCCTCAGGGGAATCAGCCCCAGCATTTT.

This clone was seen more than once but under ten times. The chain combines TRBV30 with TRBJ1-5, with D tentatively TRBD1 (5 bases). Germline loops: CDR1 GTSNPN, CDR2 SVGIG (reference sequence). This CDR3 comprises 13 residues. V lost 2 bases to trimming and J lost 7 bases, with 12 bases between them. This chain's CDR3 is CAWSSGVVQPQHF. The CDR3 DNA follows: TGTGCCTGGAGTTCGGGGGTAGTCCAGCCCCAGCATTTT.

The gene calls are TRBV5-1 and TRBJ2-1; D uncertain. V was shortened by 3 bases and J by 5 bases, with 9 bases between the two germline ends. The germline gives CDR1 SGHRS, CDR2 YFSETQ. This CDR3 region has 13 residues. The chain's CDR3 is CASSWGLNNEQFF. The CDR3 DNA sequence: TGCGCCAGCAGCTGGGGTTTAAACAATGAGCAGTTCTTC.

To note about this clone: At the DNA level, this CDR3 is encoded by other sequences in the same sample as well. The chain recombines TRBV5-4 with TRBJ2-5, with TRBD2 matching 7 bases. This CDR3 is 14 amino acids long. V was clipped by 0 bases and J by 5 bases; unmatched bases: 4. From germline, CDR1 is SGHNT and CDR2 YYREEE (reference sequence). CDR3 in DNA: TGTGCCAGCAGCTTGGCCGGGAGGCAGGAGACCCAGTACTTC. Protein sequence: CASSLAGRQETQYF.

The gene calls are TRBV9 and TRBJ2-1; D is possibly TRBD1 (6 bases). The CDR3 sequence is 14 residues long. V lost 1 base and J lost 5, with 10 bases in between. The V gene's germline CDR1 is SGDLS and CDR2 YYNGEE. This CDR3 reads CASSVKDSHNEQFF. DNA of the CDR3: TGTGCCAGCAGCGTAAAGGACAGTCACAATGAGCAGTTCTTC.

The gene calls are TRBV5-8 and TRBJ2-3, with D hard to call. CDR3 size: 12 residues. Germline-derived CDR1 and CDR2 are SGHTS and YDEGEE. V was clipped by 1 base and J by 6 bases, with 6 bases between them. The DNA for the CDR3 is TGTGCCAGCAGCTTGCTCAGGGATACGCAGTATTTT. This sequence encodes CASSLLRDTQYF.

V usage is TRBV18 and J usage is TRBJ1-5; D not resolved. CDR3 length: 15 residues. Trimming took 2 bases from V and 0 from J, leaving 8 bases between them. Germline V gives CDR1 KGHSH, CDR2 LQKENI. The CDR3 nucleotides are TGTGCCAGCTCACCAGATCACTCTAGCAATCAGCCCCAGCATTTT. This sequence encodes CASSPDHSSNQPQHF.

This clone occurred a few times. CDR3 DNA sequence: TGTGCCAGCAGTTTCCTGAAACCAACGACAGGGTTTGACTATGGCTACACCTTC. Translation: CASSFLKPTTGFDYGYTF. The rearrangement uses TRBV28 and TRBJ1-2; 7 positions match TRBD1. The J segment lost 3 bases and the V segment lost 3 bases, leaving 16 bases of the junction unmatched. The CDR3 length is 18 residues. The germline CDR1 and CDR2 sequences are MDHEN and SYDVKM.

This chain connects TRBV4-1 to TRBJ1-2, with TRBD1 matching 8 bases. V gave up 2 bases and J gave up 6 bases; unmatched junction bases: 8. The CDR3 extends over 15 amino acids. The germline gives CDR1 MGHRA, CDR2 YSYEKL. The CDR3 loop reads CASSQPTGGPNGYTF. For the CDR3, the DNA is TGCGCCAGCAGCCAACCCACAGGGGGGCCAAATGGCTACACCTTC.

The genes are TRBV5-1 and TRBJ1-4; D is possibly TRBD1 (6 bases). The germline CDR1 and CDR2 sequences are SGHRS and YFSETQ. V shed 6 bases and J shed 1 base, with 13 bases lying between them. This CDR3 has 15 residues. The CDR3 DNA reads as TGCGCCAGCATGGGGGGCCCTGGAACTAATGAAAAACTGTTTTTT. It specifies CASMGGPGTNEKLFF.

To note about this clone: One end of the junction is discordant with germline, which a read error may explain. The chain combines TRBV4-3 with TRBJ2-7; D not resolved. Germline loops: CDR1 LGHNA, CDR2 YSLEER. This CDR3 is 12 amino acids long. The CDR3 sequence is CASSQDLGNQHF. The CDR3 DNA is TGCGCCAGCAGCCAAGATCTGGGAAATCAACATTTC.

This chain joins TRBV20-1 and TRBJ1-2; tentatively, D is TRBD1 (5 bases). The CDR3 is 11 residues long. Trimming pared 5 bases from V and 9 bases from J, leaving 13 bases between. Germline lookup yields CDR1 DFQATT and CDR2 SNEGSKA (reference sequence). The CDR3 reads CSAWDRLSYTF. CDR3 nucleotide sequence: TGCAGTGCTTGGGACCGATTAAGCTACACCTTC.

The gene calls are TRBV4-2 and TRBJ1-4; D perhaps matches TRBD1 (5 bases). CDR1 is LGHNA, CDR2 YNFKEQ, per germline. Trimming removed 4 bases at V and 5 bases at J, with 17 bases between. The CDR3 has 16 amino acids. CDR3 sequence: CASSPGGWGENEKLFF. CDR3 DNA: TGTGCCAGCAGCCCCGGGGGTTGGGGTGAGAATGAAAAACTGTTTTTT.

This chain connects TRBV5-1 to TRBJ1-2; no firm D call. CDR3 length: 12 residues. Germline values: CDR1 SGHRS, CDR2 YFSETQ. The ends were cut back, 0 bases at V and 5 bases at J, with 5 bases in the middle. The CDR3 DNA reads as TGCGCCAGCAGCTTGGGACAATATGGCTACACCTTC. This sequence encodes CASSLGQYGYTF.

The V and J genes are TRBV5-1 and TRBJ2-7; 11 nucleotides line up with TRBD2. The V gene's germline CDR1 is SGHRS and CDR2 YFSETQ. With V trimmed by 4 bases and J by 4 bases, 4 bases remained unmatched. CDR3 size: 14 residues. The CDR3 DNA reads as TGCGCCAGCAGCCTGACTAGCGGGGCATACGAGCAGTACTTC. Translating gives CASSLTSGAYEQYF.

The chain recombines TRBV5-1 with TRBJ2-3; D not resolved. CDR3 length equals 15 residues. Trimming took 0 bases from V and 2 from J, leaving 10 bases between them. Germline-derived CDR1 and CDR2 are SGHRS and YFSETQ. CDR3 in amino acids: CASSLVGHPTDTQYF. In nucleotides, the CDR3 is TGCGCCAGCAGCTTGGTGGGCCACCCCACAGATACGCAGTATTTT. Full variable domain (missing parts from reference TRBV5-1 and TRBJ2-3): KAGVTQTPRYLIKTRGQQVTLSCSPISGHRSVSWYQQTPGQGLQFLFEYFSETQRNKGNFPGRFSGRQFSNSRSEMNVSTLELGDSALYLCASSLVGHPTDTQYFGPGTRLTVL.

This clone occurred a few times. The chain couples TRBV7-6 to TRBJ2-2, with 9 bases matching TRBD1. CDR3 length equals 15 residues. V lost 8 bases, J lost 4 bases, and 8 bases stayed unmatched. Germline values: CDR1 SGHVS, CDR2 FNYEAQ. CDR3 protein: CASGLGTGITGELFF. The CDR3, as DNA: TGTGCCAGCGGTCTCGGGACAGGGATCACCGGGGAGCTGTTTTTT.

The count of this clone is one. One junction end does not reproduce the germline sequence, and a read error may be involved. Other DNA sequences in the sample encode the same CDR3. V gene TRBV11-2 combines with J gene TRBJ2-7; D ambiguous. Germline V gives CDR1 SGHAT, CDR2 FQNNGV. This CDR3 spans 13 amino acids. In DNA, the CDR3 is TGCGCCAGCAGCACCCTCGCCACAGCCGAGCAGTACTTC. Encoded protein: CASSTLATAEQYF.

This clone was seen a few times. This chain joins TRBV4-3 and TRBJ2-7, with D perhaps TRBD1 (6 bases). CDR3 length: 13 amino acids. Germline V CDR1 and CDR2: LGHNA, YSLEER. V dropped 2 bases and J dropped 6 bases, with 11 bases sitting between them. The CDR3: CASSQTLRGEQYF. CDR3 nucleotide sequence: TGCGCCAGCAGCCAAACTCTCAGGGGCGAGCAGTACTTC.

The CDR3 loop reads CASREPRLGQFF. Here the CDR3 DNA reads TGTGCCAGCAGGGAACCTAGGCTGGGGCAGTTCTTC. The chain links TRBV6-1 to TRBJ2-1; D is unresolved. From germline, CDR1 is MNHNS and CDR2 SASEGT. V shed 6 bases and J shed 12 bases, with 15 bases lying between them. The CDR3 consists of 12 residues.

The chain uses TRBV5-1 and TRBJ1-1, with TRBD1 identical over 7 bases. The CDR3 has 15 amino acids. After removal of 4 bases from V and 2 bases from J, the junction contained 8 bases not matched to a gene. Per the germline V gene, CDR1 is SGHRS and CDR2 is YFSETQ. CDR3: CASSLRQGINTEAFF. The CDR3 region has the DNA TGCGCCAGCAGCCTGCGACAGGGTATAAACACTGAAGCTTTCTTT.

J is TRBJ1-6 and V is TRBV30; the D gene is possibly TRBD1 (5 bases). The CDR3 has 15 residues. Germline CDR1 reads GTSNPN; CDR2 reads SVGIG (reference sequence). Trimming removed 3 bases from V and 4 bases from J, with 13 bases in between. In DNA form, the CDR3 reads TGTGCCTGGAGAGGGGCCCCATGGTATAATTCACCCCTCCACTTT. Protein: CAWRGAPWYNSPLHF.

This clone was detected many times. The J gene is TRBJ1-5, the V gene TRBV19; D remains unclear. Trimming cost V 6 bases and J 5 bases, with 11 bases left between them. Germline V lookup: CDR1 LNHDA, CDR2 SQIVND (reference sequence). The CDR3 sequence is 13 residues long. CDR3 nucleotides: TGTGCCAGTAGACCGGACGGCGATCAGCCCCAGCATTTT. This sequence encodes CASRPDGDQPQHF.

The V and J genes are TRBV2 and TRBJ2-5; 10 bases match TRBD1. CDR1 is SNHLY and CDR2 is FYNNEI in the germline V gene. CDR3 size: 14 residues. J gave up 5 bases and V 6 bases, and 6 bases lay outside the gene matches. CDR3 sequence (DNA): TGTGCCAGCAGCGCGCGGGACAGGGGTGAGACCCAGTACTTC. Translated, it gives CASSARDRGETQYF.